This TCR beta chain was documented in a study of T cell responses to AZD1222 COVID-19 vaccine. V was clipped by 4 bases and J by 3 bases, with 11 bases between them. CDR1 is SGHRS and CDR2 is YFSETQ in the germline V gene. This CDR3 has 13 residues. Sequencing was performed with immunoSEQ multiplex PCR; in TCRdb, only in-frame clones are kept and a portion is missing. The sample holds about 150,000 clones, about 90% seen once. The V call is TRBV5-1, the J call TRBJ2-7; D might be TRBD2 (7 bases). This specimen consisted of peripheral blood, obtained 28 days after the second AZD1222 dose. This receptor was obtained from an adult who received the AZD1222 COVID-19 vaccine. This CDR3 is CASSLGGHYEQYF. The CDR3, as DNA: TGCGCCAGCAGCCTCGGGGGGCACTACGAGCAGTACTTC.